The clone carrying this T cell receptor beta chain was recorded once. Antigen specificity is unknown. Different DNA sequences within this sample yield the same CDR3. These data are taken from a study of cytomegalovirus exposure and HLA in healthy donors. Produced via immunoSEQ multiplex PCR; TCRdb's table is partial and in-frame only. The table shows about 120,000 clones, with roughly 89% occurring only once. Study-wide results and limits: The authors enumerated around 150 TCR beta chains as linked to cytomegalovirus.

It was the roughly 130-subject validation cohort, separate from the approximately 670-subject first cohort, to which the donors belonged. Input material: PBMCs. The TCR comes from a woman aged 18-30 years in good health and CMV-seronegative.

The CDR3 reads CASSSLAGGHNEQFF. The CDR3, as DNA: TGCGCCAGCAGCTCACTAGCGGGGGGACACAATGAGCAGTTCTTC. The chain carries TRBV5-1 and TRBJ2-1; 12 bases fit TRBD2. The trim removed 3 bases at V and 5 bases at J, leaving 3 bases unmatched. Per the germline V gene, CDR1 is SGHRS and CDR2 is YFSETQ. The CDR3 extends over 15 amino acids.